This T cell receptor beta chain was found in a study of blood T cell repertoires in COVID-19 (dated by TCRdb to the early 2020s). Notes on the research overall: The collaborator samples originated in the United States, Italy and Spain and spanned the acute and convalescent phases of COVID-19. The prospective study material was composed of cDNA or gDNA derived from T cells, B-cell-depleted T cells, or PBMCs. Deeply sampled blood TCRbeta repertoires from subjects exposed to, actively infected with, or recovered from COVID-19 were included in the dataset. The repertoires were made available in a free public database intended to serve as a resource for research on the immune response to SARS-CoV-2. Samples came from the ongoing ImmuneRACE study (first 160 participants) plus 1,254 subjects from 6 global collaborators. A de-identified subject ID, COVID-19 status, age in years and sex were almost always included in the sample metadata. Where HLA class I and class II types were available, the types were taken from metadata supplied by the sample provider, not from assay-based typing. Results and caveats for the whole study, not just this receptor: How much clinical and demographic metadata was included differed by source and by participant, and the metadata was provided uncurated.

The immunoSEQ Assay, a bias-controlled multiplex PCR, was used to amplify TCRbeta CDR3 regions from genomic DNA. In the paper's pipeline: Within the assay, amplification of reference gene primers was used to estimate how many nucleated cells each sample contained. Sequence reads were collapsed and filtered to measure the absolute abundance of every unique TCRbeta CDR3 rearrangement. For each sample, productive Simpson clonality was calculated as the square root of Simpson's diversity index over productive rearrangements. The clones in this table, taken by TCRdb from immuneACCESS, are in-frame only. Not every clone is retained; where verified, under half of the shortfall comes from an unresolved V gene, and the cause of the rest is unknown. D and trimming were read from the DNA, whereas the V and J calls and clone size are those reported in that table. Recorded for this sample are under 200,000 clones; around nine tenths of them occurred a single time. The top ten clones comprise 2.5% of the sample.

A remark on this clone: There is no known antigen for this receptor. The sample holds no much larger clone one base away, and base qualities are not on file.

One collaborating source in Seattle enrolled patients during active infection and followed them longitudinally through the course of disease. The collaborating institutions used their own protocols to collect whole blood in K2EDTA tubes. Collaborator samples were shipped for TCRbeta analysis as frozen whole blood, isolated PBMCs, or DNA extracted from either sample type. The receptor was isolated from a woman aged 80 or over with COVID-19, enrolled during active disease. What was sequenced was peripheral blood.

CDR3 sequence: CASSWASGTGELFF. The DNA sequence is given as TGTGCCAGCAGCTGGGCTAGCGGGACCGGGGAGCTGTTTTTT. The sequence joins TRBV11-2 to TRBJ2-2, with TRBD2 matching 8 junction bases. Trimming leaves V shorter by 4 bases and J shorter by 5 bases, with the junction holding 3 bases beyond the gene matches. The germline V gene sets CDR1 to SGHAT and CDR2 to FQNNGV. The CDR3 starts with the cysteine, ends with the phenylalanine, and has 14 residues. The entry retains the CDR3 DNA only, 42 bases that are in frame from base 1.